Listed here are 12 T cell receptor beta chains from one sample, sequenced in a study of CD8 T cells in Susac syndrome. When the RNA was reverse transcribed, random hexamers were used with an input of 0.5 to 1 ug. TCRdb analysed the immunoSEQ multiplex PCR reads with MiXCR anew, one entry per CDR3 protein. The sample records tens of thousands of distinct CDR3 sequences, approximately 93% being singletons. The sequenced material came from CD8+ T cells from PBMCs. The receptors were gathered from a human donor in good health.

This chain links TRBV27 with TRBJ2-6; perhaps TRBD2 as D (5 bases). CDR1 is MNHEY and CDR2 is SMNVEV in the germline V gene (reference sequence). The V end was cut by 4 bases, the J end by 2 bases, with 12 bases between. The length of the CDR3 is 16 residues. CDR3 DNA: TGTGCCAGCAGTTCCCCTTGGGGAGCTGGGGCCAACGTCCTGACTTTC. This gives the protein CASSSPWGAGANVLTF.

This clonotype was found once. The V gene is TRBV4-3, the J gene TRBJ1-6; 9 nucleotides align to TRBD1. The CDR3 is 15 residues long. J lost 10 bases, V lost 1 base, and 5 bases had no gene match. CDR1 LGHNA and CDR2 YSLEER come from the germline V gene. The chain's CDR3 is CASSQGGQGSSPLHF. DNA for the CDR3: TGCGCCAGCAGCCAAGGGGGACAGGGTAGCTCACCCCTCCACTTT.

The chain combines TRBV9 with TRBJ2-3; 7 bases align to TRBD2. The trim removed 0 bases at V and 5 bases at J, leaving 3 bases unmatched. The CDR3 spans 14 residues. Germline CDR1 SGDLS, CDR2 YYNGEE. The CDR3 bases are TGTGCCAGCAGCGTAGAGGGCGGGAGAGATACGCAGTATTTT. Translation: CASSVEGGRDTQYF.

V usage is TRBV6-5 and J usage is TRBJ1-2; TRBD1 matches 9 bases. Germline CDR1 is MNHEY and CDR2 is SVGAGI. V trimming: 0 bases; J trimming: 1 base; junction bases outside the gene matches: 12. The CDR3 loop spans 19 amino acids. For the CDR3, the DNA is TGTGCCAGCAGTTACTCTGGATCCCCGCCGGGACAGGGTAACTATGGCTACACCTTC. Translation gives CASSYSGSPPGQGNYGYTF.

Only one count was recorded for this clonotype. This sequence joins TRBV12-5 and TRBJ2-3; 13 nucleotides line up with TRBD2. After removal of 11 bases from V and 3 bases from J, the junction contained 11 bases not matched to a gene. The CDR3 consists of 16 residues. In germline, CDR1 is LGHNT, CDR2 FRNRAP. The CDR3 sequence is CASELAGGRRTDTQYF. CDR3 coding DNA: TGTGCTTCAGAACTAGCGGGGGGGCGTCGGACAGATACGCAGTATTTT.

Here the CDR3 DNA reads TGTGCCAGCAGTGATTCCCCGGGTAAGGGCGATCAGCCCCAGCATTTT. This translates into CASSDSPGKGDQPQHF. The V and J genes are TRBV6-1 and TRBJ1-5, with D unclear. The V end was cut by 3 bases, the J end by 5 bases, with 17 bases between. The germline V gene has CDR1 MNHNS and CDR2 SASEGT. This CDR3 comprises 16 residues.

The chain links TRBV6-2 or TRBV6-3 to TRBJ2-3; D gene unclear. V was trimmed by 3 bases and J by 0 bases, leaving 13 bases between them. The length of the CDR3 is 16 residues. Looked up from germline, CDR1 is MNHEY and CDR2 is SVGEGT. The CDR3 is CASSYSPEHSTDTQYF. CDR3 in DNA: TGTGCCAGCAGTTATTCCCCCGAGCACAGCACAGATACGCAGTATTTT.

This rearrangement joins TRBV29-1 to TRBJ2-1, with 8 bases matching TRBD1. This CDR3 contains 15 residues. V was pared by 5 bases and J by 2 bases, with 8 bases of the junction left unmatched. CDR1 and CDR2 (germline): SQVTM, ANQGSEA. The CDR3 nucleotides read TGCAGCGTTCATTTGCCGGGACAGGCCTACAATGAGCAGTTCTTC. Translation: CSVHLPGQAYNEQFF.

This chain joins TRBV7-9 and TRBJ2-7; 7 nucleotides agree with TRBD1. The V gene's germline CDR1 is SEHNR and CDR2 FQNEAQ (reference sequence). The CDR3 covers 13 residues. The J segment lost 1 base and the V segment lost 7 bases, leaving 4 bases of the junction unmatched. CDR3 loop: CASNLGQSYEQYF. CDR3 bases: TGTGCCAGCAACTTGGGACAGTCCTACGAGCAGTACTTC.

The chain combines TRBV9 with TRBJ2-7, with TRBD1 as a possible D gene (6 bases). The CDR3 is made up of 14 amino acids. Per germline, CDR1 SGDLS and CDR2 YYNGEE. Trimming stripped 3 bases from V and 6 bases from J, with 16 bases between. CDR3 sequence reads: CASSGGLGQSEQYF. DNA for the CDR3: TGTGCCAGCAGCGGGGGGCTTGGGCAAAGCGAGCAGTACTTC.

The chain uses TRBV12-3 or TRBV12-4 and TRBJ1-1; tentatively, D is TRBD1 (5 bases). The length of the CDR3 is 15 residues. V gave up 5 bases and J gave up 1 base, with 14 bases separating them. The CDR3 loop is CASSQANGGNTEAFF. CDR3 coding DNA: TGTGCCAGCAGTCAAGCCAATGGGGGGAACACTGAAGCTTTCTTT.

V and J are TRBV3-1 and TRBJ1-2; 8 nucleotides match TRBD1. V lost 2 bases, J lost 6 bases, and 11 bases stayed unmatched. The CDR3 consists of 16 residues. Germline CDR1 and CDR2: LGHDT and YNNKEL (reference sequence). The DNA of the CDR3 is TGTGCCAGCAGCCAAACGTACGGACAGGGCGTTAATGGCTACACCTTC. Its translation: CASSQTYGQGVNGYTF.